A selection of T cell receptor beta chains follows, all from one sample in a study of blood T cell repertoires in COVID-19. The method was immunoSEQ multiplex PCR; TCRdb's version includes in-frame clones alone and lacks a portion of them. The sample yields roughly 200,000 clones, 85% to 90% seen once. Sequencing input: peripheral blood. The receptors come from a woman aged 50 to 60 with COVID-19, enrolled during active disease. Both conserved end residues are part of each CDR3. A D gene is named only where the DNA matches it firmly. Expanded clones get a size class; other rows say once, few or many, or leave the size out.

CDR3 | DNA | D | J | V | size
CASSADSNEQFF | TGTGCCAGCAGCGCAGACAGCAATGAGCAGTTCTTC | NA | TRBJ2-1 | TRBV9 | NA
CASGLVLGGYNEKLFF | TGTGCTAGTGGTTTGGTACTAGGAGGATATAATGAAAAACTGTTTTTT | NA | TRBJ1-4 | TRBV12-5 | NA
CASSHRDNEQFF | TGTGCCAGCAGCCACCGGGACAATGAGCAGTTCTTC | NA | TRBJ2-1 | TRBV11-2 | NA
CASSLDFGGREQYF | TGTGCCAGCAGCTTAGATTTCGGGGGGCGCGAGCAGTACTTC | NA | TRBJ2-7 | TRBV11-3 | NA
CASSGGTGEGDTEAFF | TGTGCCAGCAGCGGCGGGACAGGGGAAGGAGATACTGAAGCTTTCTTT | TRBD1 | TRBJ1-1 | TRBV5-6 | NA
CASSYIPSDTIYF | TGTGCCAGCAGTTACATCCCCAGCGACACCATATATTTT | NA | TRBJ1-3 | TRBV6-6 | once
CASSVGIVGLTDTQYF | TGTGCCAGCAGCGTAGGGATAGTTGGACTGACAGATACGCAGTATTTT | NA | TRBJ2-3 | TRBV9 | once
CASNYDRGKGQPQHF | TGTGCCAGCAACTATGACAGGGGGAAAGGGCAGCCCCAGCATTTT | TRBD1 | TRBJ1-5 | TRBV5-8 | NA
CASSLERVNYGYTF | TGCGCCAGCAGCTTGGAGAGGGTCAACTATGGCTACACCTTC | NA | TRBJ1-2 | TRBV5-1 | NA
CASSPMTGGNYGYTF | TGTGCCAGCAGTCCAATGACAGGGGGCAACTATGGCTACACCTTC | TRBD1 | TRBJ1-2 | TRBV6-6 | NA
CASRDRQGLYGYTF | TGTGCCAGCAGAGATCGACAGGGGCTCTATGGCTACACCTTC | TRBD1 | TRBJ1-2 | TRBV6-5 | few
CASSTQGGRNTEAFF | TGTGCCAGTAGTACTCAGGGGGGCAGGAACACTGAAGCTTTCTTT | TRBD1 | TRBJ1-1 | TRBV19 | NA
CASSFGGGSFF | NA | NA | TRBJ2-1 | TRBV7-9 | once
CASSPGTGGNTEAFF | TGTGCCAGTAGTCCCGGGACAGGGGGGAACACTGAAGCTTTCTTT | TRBD1 | TRBJ1-1 | TRBV19 | NA
CASSLEASGGAWTDTQYF | TGCGCCAGCAGCTTGGAGGCTAGCGGGGGGGCCTGGACAGATACGCAGTATTTT | TRBD2 | TRBJ2-3 | TRBV5-1 | NA